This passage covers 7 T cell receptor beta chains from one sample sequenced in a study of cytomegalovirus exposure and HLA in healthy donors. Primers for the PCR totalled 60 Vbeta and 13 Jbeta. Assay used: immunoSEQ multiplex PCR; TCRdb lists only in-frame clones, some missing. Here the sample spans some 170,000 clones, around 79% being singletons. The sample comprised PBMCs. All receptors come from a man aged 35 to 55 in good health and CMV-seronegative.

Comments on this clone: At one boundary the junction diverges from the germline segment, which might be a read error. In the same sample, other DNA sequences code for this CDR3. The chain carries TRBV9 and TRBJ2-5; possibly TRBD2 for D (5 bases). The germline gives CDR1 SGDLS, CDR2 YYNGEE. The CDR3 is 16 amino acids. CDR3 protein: CASSVSPGGYQETQYF. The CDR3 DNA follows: TGTGCCAGCAGCGTAAGCCCTGGCGGGTACCAAGAGACTCAGTACTTC.

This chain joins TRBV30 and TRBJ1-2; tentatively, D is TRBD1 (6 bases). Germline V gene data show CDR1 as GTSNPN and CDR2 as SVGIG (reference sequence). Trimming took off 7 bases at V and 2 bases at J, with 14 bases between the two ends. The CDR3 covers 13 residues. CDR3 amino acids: CASGGRKNYGYTF. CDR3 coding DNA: TGTGCCTCGGGGGGCAGGAAAAACTATGGCTACACCTTC.

This CDR3 reads CASSFTAGGRGETQYF. The CDR3 DNA is TGCGCCAGCAGCTTCACTGCGGGGGGGAGGGGAGAGACCCAGTACTTC. The rearrangement uses TRBV10-2 and TRBJ2-5; the match to TRBD2 covers 9 bases. This CDR3 has 16 residues. The V segment lost 6 bases and the J segment 4 bases; nucleotides outside the gene matches: 12. Looked up from germline, CDR1 is WSHSY and CDR2 is SAAADI.

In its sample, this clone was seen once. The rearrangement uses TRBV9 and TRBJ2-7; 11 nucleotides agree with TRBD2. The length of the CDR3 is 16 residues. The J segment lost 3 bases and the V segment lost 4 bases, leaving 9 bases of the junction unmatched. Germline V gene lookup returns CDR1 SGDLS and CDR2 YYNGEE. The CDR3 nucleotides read TGTGCCAGCAGCTCCAGTGGGGGACTAGCGGTCTACGAGCAGTACTTC. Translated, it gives CASSSSGGLAVYEQYF.

The CDR3 DNA reads TGTGCCAGCAGTTTATCGCGACAGGTTTATACTGAAGCTTTCTTT. Protein: CASSLSRQVYTEAFF. The V and J genes are TRBV27 and TRBJ1-1; tentatively, D is TRBD1 (6 bases). Germline CDR1 is MNHEY and CDR2 is SMNVEV (reference sequence). Trimming left V 0 bases short and J 5 bases short, with 13 bases between. The length of the CDR3 is 15 residues.

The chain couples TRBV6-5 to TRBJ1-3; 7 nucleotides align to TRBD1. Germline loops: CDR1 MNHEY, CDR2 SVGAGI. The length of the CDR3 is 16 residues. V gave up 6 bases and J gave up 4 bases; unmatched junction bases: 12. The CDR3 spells CASSYTRTGSGNTIYF. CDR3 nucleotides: TGTGCCAGCAGCTACACCCGGACAGGTTCCGGAAACACCATATATTTT.

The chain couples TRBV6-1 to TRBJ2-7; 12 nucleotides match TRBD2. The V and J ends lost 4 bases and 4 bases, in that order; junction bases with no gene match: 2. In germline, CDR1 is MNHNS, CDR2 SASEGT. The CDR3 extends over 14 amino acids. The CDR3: CASSATSGGYEQYF. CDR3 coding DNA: TGTGCCAGCAGTGCGACTAGCGGGGGTTACGAGCAGTACTTC.